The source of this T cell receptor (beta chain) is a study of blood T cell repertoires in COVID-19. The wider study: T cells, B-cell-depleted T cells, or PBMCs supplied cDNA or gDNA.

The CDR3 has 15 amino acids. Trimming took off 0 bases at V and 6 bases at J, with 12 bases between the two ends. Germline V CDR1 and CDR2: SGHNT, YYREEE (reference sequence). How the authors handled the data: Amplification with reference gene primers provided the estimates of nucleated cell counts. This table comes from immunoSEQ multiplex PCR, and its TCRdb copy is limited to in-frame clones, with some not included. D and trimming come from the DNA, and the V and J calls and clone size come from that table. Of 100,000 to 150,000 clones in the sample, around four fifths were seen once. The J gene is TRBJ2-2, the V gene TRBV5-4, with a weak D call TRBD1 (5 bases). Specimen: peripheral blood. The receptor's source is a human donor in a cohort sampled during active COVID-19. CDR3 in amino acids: CASSLAGRRAGELFF. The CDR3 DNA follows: TGTGCCAGCAGCTTGGCAGGGCGCAGGGCCGGGGAGCTGTTTTTT.